This TCR beta chain was recorded in a study of cytomegalovirus exposure and HLA in healthy donors. CDR1 and CDR2 from the germline V gene are SGHTA and FQGTGA. Trimming stripped 3 bases from V and 10 bases from J, with 13 bases between. CDR3 length: 13 residues. Each donor was healthy, and each was a bone marrow donor. The PCR ran on 60 Vbeta and 13 Jbeta primers. The repertoire was sequenced with immunoSEQ multiplex PCR; TCRdb's copy has only in-frame clones and lacks some. Across around 140,000 clones, the top ten clones capture around 1.6% of the sample. J is TRBJ2-1 and V is TRBV7-3, with D possibly TRBD1 on 6 matching bases. Sequences were obtained from PBMCs. This TCR came from a woman in her thirties or forties in good health and CMV-seropositive. CDR3 protein: CASSFTGSGEQFF. The DNA of the CDR3 is TGTGCCAGCAGCTTTACAGGGTCTGGAGAGCAGTTCTTC.